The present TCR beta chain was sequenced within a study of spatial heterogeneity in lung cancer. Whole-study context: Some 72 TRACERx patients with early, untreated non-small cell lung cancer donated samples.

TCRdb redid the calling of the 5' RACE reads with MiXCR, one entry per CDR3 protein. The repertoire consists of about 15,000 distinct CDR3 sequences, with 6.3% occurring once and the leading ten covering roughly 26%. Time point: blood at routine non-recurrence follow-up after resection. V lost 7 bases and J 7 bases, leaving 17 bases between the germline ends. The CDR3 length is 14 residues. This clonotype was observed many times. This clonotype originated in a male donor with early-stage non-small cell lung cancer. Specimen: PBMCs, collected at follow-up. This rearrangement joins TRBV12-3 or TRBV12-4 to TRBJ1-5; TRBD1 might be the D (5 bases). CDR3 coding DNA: TGTGCCAGCACCTGGTGGGGGACGGAACAGCCCCAGCATTTT. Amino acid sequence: CASTWWGTEQPQHF.